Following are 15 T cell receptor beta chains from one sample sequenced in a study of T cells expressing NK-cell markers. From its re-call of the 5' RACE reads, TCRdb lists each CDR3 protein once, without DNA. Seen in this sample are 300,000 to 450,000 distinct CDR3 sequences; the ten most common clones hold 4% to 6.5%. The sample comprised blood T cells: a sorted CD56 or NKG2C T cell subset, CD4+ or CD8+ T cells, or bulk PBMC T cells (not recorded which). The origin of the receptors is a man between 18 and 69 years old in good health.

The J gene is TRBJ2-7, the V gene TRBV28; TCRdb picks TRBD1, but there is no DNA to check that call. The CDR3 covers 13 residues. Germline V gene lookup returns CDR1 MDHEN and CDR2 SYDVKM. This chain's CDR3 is CASSLGGVYEQYF.

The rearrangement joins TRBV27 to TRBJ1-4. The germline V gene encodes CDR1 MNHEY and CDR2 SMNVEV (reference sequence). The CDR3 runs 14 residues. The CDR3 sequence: CASSPSYTNEKLFF.

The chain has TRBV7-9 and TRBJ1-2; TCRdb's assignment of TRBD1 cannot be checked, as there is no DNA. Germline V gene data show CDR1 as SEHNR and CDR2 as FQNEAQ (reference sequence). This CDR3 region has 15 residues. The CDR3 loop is CATTRGGAEYYGYTF.

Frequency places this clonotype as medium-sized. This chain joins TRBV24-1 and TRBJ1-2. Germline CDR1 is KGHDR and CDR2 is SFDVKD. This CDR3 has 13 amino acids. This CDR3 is CATSDRANYGYTF.

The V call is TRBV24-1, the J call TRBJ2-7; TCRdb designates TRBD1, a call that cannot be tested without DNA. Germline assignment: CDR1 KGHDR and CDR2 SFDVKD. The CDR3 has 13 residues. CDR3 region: CATSEGADDEQYF.

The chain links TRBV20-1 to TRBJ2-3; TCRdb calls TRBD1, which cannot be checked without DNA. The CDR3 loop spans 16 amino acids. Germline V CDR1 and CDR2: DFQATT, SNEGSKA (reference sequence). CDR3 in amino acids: CSARMLRTGNTDTQYF.

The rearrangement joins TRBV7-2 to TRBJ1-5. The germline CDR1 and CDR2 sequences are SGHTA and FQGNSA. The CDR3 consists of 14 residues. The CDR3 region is CASSFEAAFSPQHF.

CDR3 residues: CASSLRGGAGPSTDTQYF. V gene TRBV12-3 or TRBV12-4 combines with J gene TRBJ2-3; the D call from TCRdb, TRBD2, cannot be confirmed without DNA. The CDR3 is 18 residues long.

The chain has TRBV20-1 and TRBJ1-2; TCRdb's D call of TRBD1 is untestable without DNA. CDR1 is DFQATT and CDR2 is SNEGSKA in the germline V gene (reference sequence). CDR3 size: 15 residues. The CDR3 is CSARSPGQVSYGYTF.

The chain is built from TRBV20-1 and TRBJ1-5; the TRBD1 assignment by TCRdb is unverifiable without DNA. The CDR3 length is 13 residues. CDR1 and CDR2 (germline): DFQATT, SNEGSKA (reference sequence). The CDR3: CSATSYGGQPQHF.

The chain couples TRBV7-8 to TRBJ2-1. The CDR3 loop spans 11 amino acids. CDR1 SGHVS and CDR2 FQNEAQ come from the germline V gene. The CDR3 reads CASSLSREQFF.

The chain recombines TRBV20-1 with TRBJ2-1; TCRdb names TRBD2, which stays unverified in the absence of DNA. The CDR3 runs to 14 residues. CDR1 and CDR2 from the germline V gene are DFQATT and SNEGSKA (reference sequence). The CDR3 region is CSASPGTSSNEQFF.

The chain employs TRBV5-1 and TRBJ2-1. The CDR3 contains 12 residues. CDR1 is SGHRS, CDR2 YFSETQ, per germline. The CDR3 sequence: CASSLLDGVEFF.

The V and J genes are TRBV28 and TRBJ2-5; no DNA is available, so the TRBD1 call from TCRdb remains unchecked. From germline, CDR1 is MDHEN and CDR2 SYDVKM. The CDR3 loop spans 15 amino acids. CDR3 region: CASSWGPWVQETQYF. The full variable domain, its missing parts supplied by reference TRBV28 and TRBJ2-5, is DVKVTQSSRYLVKRTGEKVFLECVQDMDHENMFWYRQDPGLGLRLIYFSYDVKMKEKGDIPEGYSVSREKKERFSLILESASTNQTSMYLCASSWGPWVQETQYFGPGTRLLVL.

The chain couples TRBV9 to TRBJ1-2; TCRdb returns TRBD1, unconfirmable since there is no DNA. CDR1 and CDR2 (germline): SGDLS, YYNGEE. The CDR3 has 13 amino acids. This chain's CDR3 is CASSVSPGYGYTF. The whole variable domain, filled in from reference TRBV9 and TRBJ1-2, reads DSGVTQTPKHLITATGQRVTLRCSPRSGDLSVYWYQQSLDQGLQFLIQYYNGEERAKGNILERFSAQQFPDLHSELNLSSLELGDSALYFCASSVSPGYGYTFGSGTRLTVV.